This section outlines one TCR beta chain sequence together with its context. This record belongs to a study of OX40 agonist ivuxolimab in advanced cancers. Profiled with immunoSEQ multiplex PCR; TCRdb holds only in-frame clones, not every one. The sample holds roughly 26,000 clones; around 90% are singletons and the top ten take roughly 21%. The CDR3 loop spans 14 amino acids. The germline CDR1 and CDR2 sequences are MNHEY and SMNVEV (reference sequence). V lost 8 bases and J lost 0; bases outside the gene matches: 7. This sequence joins TRBV27 and TRBJ2-7, with 7 bases that match TRBD1. The TCR was taken from an adult with an advanced solid tumor such as melanoma, head and neck, liver or kidney cancer. The starting material was CD4+ or CD8+ T cells sorted from blood, obtained in a trial of the OX40 agonist ivuxolimab. For the CDR3, the DNA is TGTGCCAGCGGAATGGCAGGGGGCTCCTACGAGCAGTACTTC. The encoded protein is CASGMAGGSYEQYF.